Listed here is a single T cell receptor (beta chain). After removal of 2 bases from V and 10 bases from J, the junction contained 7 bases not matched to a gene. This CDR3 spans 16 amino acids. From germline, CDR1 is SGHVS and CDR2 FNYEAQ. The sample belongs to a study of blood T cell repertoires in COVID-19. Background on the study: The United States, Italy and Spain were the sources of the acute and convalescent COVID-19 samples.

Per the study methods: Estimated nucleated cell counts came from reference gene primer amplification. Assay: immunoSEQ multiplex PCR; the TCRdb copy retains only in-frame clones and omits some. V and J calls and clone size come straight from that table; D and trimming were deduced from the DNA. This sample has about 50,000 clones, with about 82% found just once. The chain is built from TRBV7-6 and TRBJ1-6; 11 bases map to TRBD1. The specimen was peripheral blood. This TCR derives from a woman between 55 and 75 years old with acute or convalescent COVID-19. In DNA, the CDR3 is TGTGCCAGCAGCTTATCTACCGGGACAGGGGGATCACCCCTCCACTTT. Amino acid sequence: CASSLSTGTGGSPLHF.